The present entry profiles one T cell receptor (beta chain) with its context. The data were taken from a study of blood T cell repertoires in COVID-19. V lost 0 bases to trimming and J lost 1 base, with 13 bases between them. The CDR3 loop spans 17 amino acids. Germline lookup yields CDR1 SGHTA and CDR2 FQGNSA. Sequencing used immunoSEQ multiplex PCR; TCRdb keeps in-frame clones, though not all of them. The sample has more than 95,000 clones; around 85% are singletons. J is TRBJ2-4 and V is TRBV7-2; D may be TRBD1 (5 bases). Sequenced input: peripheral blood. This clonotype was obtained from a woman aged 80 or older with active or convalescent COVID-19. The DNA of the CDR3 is TGTGCCAGCAGCTTAGCATCTAGGGGAAGGGCCAAAAACATTCAGTACTTC. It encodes CASSLASRGRAKNIQYF.